This T cell receptor (beta chain) was captured by sequencing in a study of shared clonotypes between healthy human individuals. Study results and caveats: Tissue TCR repertoires likely differ from these blood-only repertoires.

Every donor was a Caucasian adult from Nashville, Tennessee. Each subset's genomic DNA was shared equally among a number of immunoSEQ plates. Profiled with immunoSEQ multiplex PCR; TCRdb holds only in-frame clones, not every one. The top ten hold under 2% of the sample, which has approximately 720,000 clones, about two thirds seen once. As for this clone: Its antigen is not known.

Sequenced sample: memory CD4+ T cells sorted from blood. Subset given: CD45RA-negative fraction. This clonotype was sampled from a young woman in good health.

The CDR3 bases are TGCGCCAGCGGTCAGGGATTTCGCACAGATACGCAGTATTTT. It yields the protein CASGQGFRTDTQYF. The chain carries TRBV10-1 and TRBJ2-3, with TRBD1 as a possible D gene (5 bases). V dropped 8 bases and J dropped 1 base, with 13 bases sitting between them. The CDR3 consists of 14 residues. The germline V gene has CDR1 WNHNN and CDR2 SYGVQD (reference sequence).